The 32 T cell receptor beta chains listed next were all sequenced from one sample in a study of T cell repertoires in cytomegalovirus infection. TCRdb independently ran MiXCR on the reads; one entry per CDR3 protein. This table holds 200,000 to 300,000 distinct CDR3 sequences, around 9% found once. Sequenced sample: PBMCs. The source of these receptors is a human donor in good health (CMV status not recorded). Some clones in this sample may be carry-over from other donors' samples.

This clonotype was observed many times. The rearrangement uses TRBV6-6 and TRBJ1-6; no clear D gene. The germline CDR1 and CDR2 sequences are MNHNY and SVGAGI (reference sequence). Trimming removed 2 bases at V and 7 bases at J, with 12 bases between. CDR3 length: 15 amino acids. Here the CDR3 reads CASSYDLRSNSPLHF. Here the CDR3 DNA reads TGTGCCAGCAGTTACGATCTGAGATCGAATTCACCCCTCCACTTT.

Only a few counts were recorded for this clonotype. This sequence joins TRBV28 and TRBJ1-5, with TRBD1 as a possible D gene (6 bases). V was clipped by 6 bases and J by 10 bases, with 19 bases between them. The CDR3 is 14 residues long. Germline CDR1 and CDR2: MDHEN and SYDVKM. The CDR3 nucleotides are TGTGCCAGCAGGACGGGGGCCATATATCGCCCCCAGCATTTT. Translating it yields CASRTGAIYRPQHF.

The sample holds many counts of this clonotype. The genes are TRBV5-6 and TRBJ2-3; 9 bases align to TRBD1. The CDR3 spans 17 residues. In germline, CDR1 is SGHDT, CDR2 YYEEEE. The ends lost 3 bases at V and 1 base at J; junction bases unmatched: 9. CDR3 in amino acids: CASSSTGGTPGTDTQYF. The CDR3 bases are TGTGCCAGCAGCTCGACAGGGGGAACACCCGGCACAGATACGCAGTATTTT.

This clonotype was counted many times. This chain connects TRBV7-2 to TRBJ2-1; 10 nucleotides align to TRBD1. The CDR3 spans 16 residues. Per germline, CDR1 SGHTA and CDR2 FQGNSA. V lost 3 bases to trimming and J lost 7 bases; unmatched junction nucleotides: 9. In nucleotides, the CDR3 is TGTGCCAGCAGCTTCGGGGGGGGACAGGGGAAGAATGAGCAGTTCTTC. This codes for CASSFGGGQGKNEQFF. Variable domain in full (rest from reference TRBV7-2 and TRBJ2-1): GAGVSQSPSNKVTEKGKDVELRCDPISGHTALYWYRQSLGQGLEFLIYFQGNSAPDKSGLPSDRFSAERTGGSVSTLTIQRTQQEDSAVYLCASSFGGGQGKNEQFFGPGTRLTVL.

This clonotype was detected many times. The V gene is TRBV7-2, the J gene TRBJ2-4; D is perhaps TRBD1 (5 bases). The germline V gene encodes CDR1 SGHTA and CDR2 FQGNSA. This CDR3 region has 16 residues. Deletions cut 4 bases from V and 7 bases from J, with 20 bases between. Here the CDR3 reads CASSSRLDTPGNIQYF. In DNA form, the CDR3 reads TGTGCCAGCAGCTCACGACTGGACACCCCCGGGAACATTCAGTACTTC.

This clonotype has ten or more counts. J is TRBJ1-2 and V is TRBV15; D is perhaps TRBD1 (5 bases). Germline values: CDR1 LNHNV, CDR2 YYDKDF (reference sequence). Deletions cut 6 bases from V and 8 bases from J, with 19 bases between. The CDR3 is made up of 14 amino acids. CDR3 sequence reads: CATSDDGGSYGYTF. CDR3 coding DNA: TGTGCCACCAGTGATGACGGGGGTTCGTACGGCTACACCTTC.

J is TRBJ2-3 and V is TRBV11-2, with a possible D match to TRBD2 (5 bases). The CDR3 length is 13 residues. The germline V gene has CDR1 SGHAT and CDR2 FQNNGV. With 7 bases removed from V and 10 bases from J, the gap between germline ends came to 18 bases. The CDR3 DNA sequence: TGTGCCAGCAACCTTAAGGCCGGGGTTTCGCAGTATTTT. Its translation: CASNLKAGVSQYF. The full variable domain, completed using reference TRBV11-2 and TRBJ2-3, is EAGVAQSPRYKIIEKRQSVAFWCNPISGHATLYWYQQILGQGPKLLIQFQNNGVVDDSQLPKDRFSAERLKGVDSTLKIQPAKLEDSAVYLCASNLKAGVSQYFGPGTRLTVL.

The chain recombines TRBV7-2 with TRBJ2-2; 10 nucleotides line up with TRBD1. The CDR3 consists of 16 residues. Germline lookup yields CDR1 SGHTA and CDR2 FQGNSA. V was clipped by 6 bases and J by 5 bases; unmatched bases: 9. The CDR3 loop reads CASRPPGQGRTGELFF. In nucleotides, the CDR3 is TGTGCCAGCAGGCCTCCGGGACAGGGGAGAACCGGGGAGCTGTTTTTT.

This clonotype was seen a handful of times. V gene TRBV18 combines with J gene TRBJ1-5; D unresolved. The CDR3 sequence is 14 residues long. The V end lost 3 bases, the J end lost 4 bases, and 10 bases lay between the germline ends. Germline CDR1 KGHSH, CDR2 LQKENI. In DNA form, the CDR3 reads TGTGCCAGCTCACCGGGTAGTCTAAATCAGCCCCAGCATTTT. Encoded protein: CASSPGSLNQPQHF.

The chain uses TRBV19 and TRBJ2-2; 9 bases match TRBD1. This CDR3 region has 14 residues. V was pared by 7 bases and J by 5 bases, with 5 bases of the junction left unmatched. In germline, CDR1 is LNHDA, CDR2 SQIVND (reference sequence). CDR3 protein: CASTRTGETGELFF. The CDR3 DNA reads TGTGCCAGTACTAGGACAGGGGAAACCGGGGAGCTGTTTTTT.

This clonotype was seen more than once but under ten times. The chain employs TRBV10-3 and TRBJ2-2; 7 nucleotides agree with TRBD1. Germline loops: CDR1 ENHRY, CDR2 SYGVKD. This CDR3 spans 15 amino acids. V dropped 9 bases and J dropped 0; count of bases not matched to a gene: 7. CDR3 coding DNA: TGTGCCATGAAAGAGGGGGCGACGAACACCGGGGAGCTGTTTTTT. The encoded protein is CAMKEGATNTGELFF.

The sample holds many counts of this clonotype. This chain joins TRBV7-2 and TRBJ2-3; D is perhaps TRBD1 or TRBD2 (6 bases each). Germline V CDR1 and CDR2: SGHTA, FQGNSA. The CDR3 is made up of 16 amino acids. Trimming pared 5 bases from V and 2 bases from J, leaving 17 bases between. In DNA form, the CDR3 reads TGTGCCAGCAGCCAAGGGGGGACCGGTTACACAGATACGCAGTATTTT. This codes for CASSQGGTGYTDTQYF.

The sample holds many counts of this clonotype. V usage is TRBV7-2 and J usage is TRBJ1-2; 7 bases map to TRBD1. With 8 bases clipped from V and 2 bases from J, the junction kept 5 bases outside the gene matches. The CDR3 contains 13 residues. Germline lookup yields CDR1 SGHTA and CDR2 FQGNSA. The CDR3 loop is CASAYRGNYGYTF. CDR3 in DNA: TGTGCCAGCGCTTACAGGGGAAACTATGGCTACACCTTC.

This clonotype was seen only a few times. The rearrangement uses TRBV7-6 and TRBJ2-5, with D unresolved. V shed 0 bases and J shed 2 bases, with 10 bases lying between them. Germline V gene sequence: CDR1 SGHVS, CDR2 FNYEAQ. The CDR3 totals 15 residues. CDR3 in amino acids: CASSLARSIQETQYF. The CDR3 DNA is TGTGCCAGCAGCTTAGCGAGGAGCATTCAAGAGACCCAGTACTTC.

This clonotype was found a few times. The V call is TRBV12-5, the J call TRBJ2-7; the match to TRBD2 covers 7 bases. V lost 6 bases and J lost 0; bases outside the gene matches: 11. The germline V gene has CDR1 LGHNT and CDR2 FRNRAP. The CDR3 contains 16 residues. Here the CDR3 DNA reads TGTGCTAGTGGGCTTACTGGTCTAGCGGTCTCCTACGAGCAGTACTTC. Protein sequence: CASGLTGLAVSYEQYF.

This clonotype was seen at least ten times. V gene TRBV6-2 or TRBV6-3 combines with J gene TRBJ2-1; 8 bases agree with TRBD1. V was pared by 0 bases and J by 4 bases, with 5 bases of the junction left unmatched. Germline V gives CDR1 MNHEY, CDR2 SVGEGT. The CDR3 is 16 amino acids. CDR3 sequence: CASSYSGTGLYNEQFF. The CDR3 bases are TGTGCCAGCAGTTACTCGGGGACAGGATTATACAATGAGCAGTTCTTC.

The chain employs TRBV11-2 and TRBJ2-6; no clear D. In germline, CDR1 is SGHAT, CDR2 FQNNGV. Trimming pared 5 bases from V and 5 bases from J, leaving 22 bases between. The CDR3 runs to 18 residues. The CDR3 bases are TGTGCCAGCAGCCCCTCGGAAGGCCCCATGAGGAGGGCCAACGTCCTGACTTTC. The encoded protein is CASSPSEGPMRRANVLTF.

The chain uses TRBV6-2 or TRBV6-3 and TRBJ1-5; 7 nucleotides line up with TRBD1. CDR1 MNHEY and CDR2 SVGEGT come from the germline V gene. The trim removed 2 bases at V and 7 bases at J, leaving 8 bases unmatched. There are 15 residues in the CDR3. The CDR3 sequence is CASSYDRVKGQPQHF. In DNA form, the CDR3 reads TGTGCCAGCAGTTACGACAGGGTAAAGGGACAGCCCCAGCATTTT.

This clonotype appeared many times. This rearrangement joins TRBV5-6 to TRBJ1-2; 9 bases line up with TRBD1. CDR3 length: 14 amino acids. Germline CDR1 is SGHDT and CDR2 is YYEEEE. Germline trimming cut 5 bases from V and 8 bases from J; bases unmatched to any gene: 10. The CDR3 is CASRSSGTGSGYTF. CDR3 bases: TGTGCCAGCAGGTCCTCCGGGACAGGGTCCGGCTACACCTTC.

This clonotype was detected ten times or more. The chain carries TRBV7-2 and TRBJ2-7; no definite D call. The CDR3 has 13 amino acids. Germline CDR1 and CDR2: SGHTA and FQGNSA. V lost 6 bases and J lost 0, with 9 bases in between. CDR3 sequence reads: CASSRHSSYEQYF. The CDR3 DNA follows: TGTGCCAGCAGTCGCCATAGCTCCTACGAGCAGTACTTC.

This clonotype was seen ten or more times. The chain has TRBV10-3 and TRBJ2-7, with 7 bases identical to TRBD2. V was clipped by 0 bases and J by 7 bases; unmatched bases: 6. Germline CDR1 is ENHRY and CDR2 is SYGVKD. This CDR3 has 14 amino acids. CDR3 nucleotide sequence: TGTGCCATCAGTGAGTCGAATGGGAGGGCGGAGCAGTACTTC. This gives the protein CAISESNGRAEQYF.

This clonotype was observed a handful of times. The CDR3 DNA follows: TGTGCCAGTAGTGTGGACACCGCTTCGAGTTCTGAAGCTTTCTTT. It yields the protein CASSVDTASSSEAFF. The genes are TRBV19 and TRBJ1-1; a possible D gene is TRBD1 (5 bases). Per the germline V gene, CDR1 is LNHDA and CDR2 is SQIVND (reference sequence). V dropped 5 bases and J dropped 6 bases, with 19 bases sitting between them. The CDR3 covers 15 residues.

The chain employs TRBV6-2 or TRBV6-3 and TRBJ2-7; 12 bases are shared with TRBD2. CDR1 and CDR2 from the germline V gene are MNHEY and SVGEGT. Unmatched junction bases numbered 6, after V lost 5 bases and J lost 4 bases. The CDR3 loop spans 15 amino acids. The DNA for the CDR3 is TGTGCCAGCAGTACCCGGACTAGCGGGAAGTACGAGCAGTACTTC. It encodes CASSTRTSGKYEQYF.

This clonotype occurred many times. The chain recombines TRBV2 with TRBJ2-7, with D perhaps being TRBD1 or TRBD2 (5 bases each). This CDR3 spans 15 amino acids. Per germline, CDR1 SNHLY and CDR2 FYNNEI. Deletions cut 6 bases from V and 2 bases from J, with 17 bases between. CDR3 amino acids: CASSPARDPAYEQYF. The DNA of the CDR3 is TGTGCCAGCAGCCCGGCGAGGGACCCGGCCTACGAGCAGTACTTC.

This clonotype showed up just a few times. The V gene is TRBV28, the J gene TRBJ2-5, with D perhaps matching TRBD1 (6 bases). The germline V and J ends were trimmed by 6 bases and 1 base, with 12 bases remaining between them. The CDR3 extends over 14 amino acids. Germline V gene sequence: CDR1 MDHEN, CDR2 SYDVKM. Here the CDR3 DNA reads TGTGCCAGCAGCCCCACAGGGCTCCAAGAGACCCAGTACTTC. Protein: CASSPTGLQETQYF.

The CDR3 reads CASSSGLLYEQYF. The CDR3 coding sequence is TGTGCCAGCAGCTCGGGACTACTCTACGAGCAGTACTTC. J is TRBJ2-7 and V is TRBV7-2; 7 nucleotides align to TRBD2. With 4 bases clipped from V and 3 bases from J, the junction kept 3 bases outside the gene matches. This CDR3 spans 13 amino acids. Germline-derived CDR1 and CDR2 are SGHTA and FQGNSA. Drawing the rest from reference TRBV7-2 and TRBJ2-7, the complete variable domain is GAGVSQSPSNKVTEKGKDVELRCDPISGHTALYWYRQSLGQGLEFLIYFQGNSAPDKSGLPSDRFSAERTGGSVSTLTIQRTQQEDSAVYLCASSSGLLYEQYFGPGTRLTVT.

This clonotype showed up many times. As DNA, the CDR3 is TGTGCCAGCAGCTTAGTCGGGGGGGAAAGCTCCTACGAGCAGTACTTC. Translated: CASSLVGGESSYEQYF. The gene calls are TRBV7-2 and TRBJ2-7, with 8 bases identical to TRBD2. CDR3 size: 16 residues. V trimming: 1 base; J trimming: 0 bases; junction bases outside the gene matches: 5. The germline CDR1 and CDR2 sequences are SGHTA and FQGNSA.

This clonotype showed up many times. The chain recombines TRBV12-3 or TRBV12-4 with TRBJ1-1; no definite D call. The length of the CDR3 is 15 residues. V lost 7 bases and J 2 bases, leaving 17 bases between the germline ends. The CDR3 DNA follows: TGTGCCAGCATCCCCACGGCAGGCATCAACACTGAAGCTTTCTTT. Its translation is CASIPTAGINTEAFF.

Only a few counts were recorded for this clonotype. DNA for the CDR3: TGTGCCATCAGTCCGGGACCTTCGAGCTCCTACGAGCAGTACTTC. It encodes CAISPGPSSSYEQYF. The chain links TRBV10-3 to TRBJ2-7; either TRBD1 or TRBD2 may supply D (5 bases each). CDR1 is ENHRY, CDR2 SYGVKD, per germline. The CDR3 is 15 residues long. V lost 5 bases and J lost 0, with 14 bases in between.

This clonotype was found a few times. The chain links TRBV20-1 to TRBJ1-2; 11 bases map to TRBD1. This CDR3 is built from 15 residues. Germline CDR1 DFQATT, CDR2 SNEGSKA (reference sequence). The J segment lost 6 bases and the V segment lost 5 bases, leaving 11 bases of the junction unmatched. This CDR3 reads CSAEEVGTGGNGYTF. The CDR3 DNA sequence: TGCAGTGCTGAGGAGGTGGGGACAGGGGGAAATGGCTACACCTTC.

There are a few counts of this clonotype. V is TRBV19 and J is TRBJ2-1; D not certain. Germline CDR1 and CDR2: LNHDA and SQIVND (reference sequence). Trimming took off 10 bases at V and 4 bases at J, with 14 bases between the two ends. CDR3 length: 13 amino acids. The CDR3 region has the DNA TGTGCCACCCAAGAAGGATCTTACAATGAGCAGTTCTTC. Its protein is CATQEGSYNEQFF. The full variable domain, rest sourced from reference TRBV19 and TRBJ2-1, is DGGITQSPKYLFRKEGQNVTLSCEQNLNHDAMYWYRQDPGQGLRLIYYSQIVNDFQKGDIAEGYSVSREKKESFPLTVTSAQKNPTAFYLCATQEGSYNEQFFGPGTRLTVL.

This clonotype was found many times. CDR3 amino acids: CASSLAGTRGGTQYF. CDR3 bases: TGTGCCAGCAGCTTAGCTGGGACTAGAGGTGGAACCCAGTACTTC. This chain uses TRBV7-9 with TRBJ2-5; 8 bases align to TRBD2. CDR1 SEHNR and CDR2 FQNEAQ come from the germline V gene (reference sequence). This CDR3 has 15 residues. J was trimmed by 8 bases and V by 0 bases; bases with no gene match: 8. Full variable domain (missing parts from reference TRBV7-9 and TRBJ2-5): DTGVSQNPRHKITKRGQNVTFRCDPISEHNRLYWYRQTLGQGPEFLTYFQNEAQLEKSRLLSDRFSAERPKGSFSTLEIQRTEQGDSAMYLCASSLAGTRGGTQYFGPGTRLLVL.